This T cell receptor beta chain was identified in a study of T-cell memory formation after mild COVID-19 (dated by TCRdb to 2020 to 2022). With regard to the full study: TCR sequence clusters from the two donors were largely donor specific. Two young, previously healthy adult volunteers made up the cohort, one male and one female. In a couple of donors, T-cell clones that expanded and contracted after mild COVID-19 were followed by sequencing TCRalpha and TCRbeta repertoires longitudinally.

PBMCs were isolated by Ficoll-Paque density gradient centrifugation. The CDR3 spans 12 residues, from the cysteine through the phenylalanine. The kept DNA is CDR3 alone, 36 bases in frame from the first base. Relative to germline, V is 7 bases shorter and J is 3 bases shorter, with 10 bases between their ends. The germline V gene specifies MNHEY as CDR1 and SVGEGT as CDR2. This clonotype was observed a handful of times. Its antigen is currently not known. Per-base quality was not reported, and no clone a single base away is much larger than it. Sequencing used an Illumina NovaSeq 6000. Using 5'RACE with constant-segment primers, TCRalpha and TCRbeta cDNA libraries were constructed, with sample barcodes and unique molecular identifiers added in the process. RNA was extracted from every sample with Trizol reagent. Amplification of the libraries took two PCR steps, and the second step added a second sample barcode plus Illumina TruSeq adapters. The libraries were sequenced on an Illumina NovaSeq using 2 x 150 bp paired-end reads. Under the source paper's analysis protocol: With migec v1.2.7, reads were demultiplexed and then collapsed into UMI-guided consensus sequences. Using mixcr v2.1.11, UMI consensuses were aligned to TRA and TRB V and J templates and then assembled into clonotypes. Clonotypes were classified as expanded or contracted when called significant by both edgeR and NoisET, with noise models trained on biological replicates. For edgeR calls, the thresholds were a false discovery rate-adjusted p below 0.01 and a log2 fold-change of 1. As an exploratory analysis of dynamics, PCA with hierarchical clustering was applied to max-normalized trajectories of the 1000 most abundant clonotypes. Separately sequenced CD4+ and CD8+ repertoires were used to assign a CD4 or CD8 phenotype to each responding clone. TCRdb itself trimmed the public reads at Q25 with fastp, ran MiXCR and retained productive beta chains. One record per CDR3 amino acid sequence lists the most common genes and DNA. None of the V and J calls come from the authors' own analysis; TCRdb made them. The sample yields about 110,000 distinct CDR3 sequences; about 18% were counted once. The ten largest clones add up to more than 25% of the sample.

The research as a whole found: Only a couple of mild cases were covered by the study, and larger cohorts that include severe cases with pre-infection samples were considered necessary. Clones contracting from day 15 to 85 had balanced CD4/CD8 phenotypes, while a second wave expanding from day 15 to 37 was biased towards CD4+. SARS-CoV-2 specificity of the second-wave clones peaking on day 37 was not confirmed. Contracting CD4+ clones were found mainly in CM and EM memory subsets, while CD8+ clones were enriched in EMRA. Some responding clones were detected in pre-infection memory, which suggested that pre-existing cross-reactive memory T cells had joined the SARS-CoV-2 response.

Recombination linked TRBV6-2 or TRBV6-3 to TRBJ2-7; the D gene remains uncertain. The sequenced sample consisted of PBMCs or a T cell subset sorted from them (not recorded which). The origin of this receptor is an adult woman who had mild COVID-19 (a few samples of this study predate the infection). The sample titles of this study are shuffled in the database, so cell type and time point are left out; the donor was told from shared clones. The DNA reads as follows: TGTGCCAGCATGAGCTGGAACTACGAGCAGTACTTC. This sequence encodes CASMSWNYEQYF.